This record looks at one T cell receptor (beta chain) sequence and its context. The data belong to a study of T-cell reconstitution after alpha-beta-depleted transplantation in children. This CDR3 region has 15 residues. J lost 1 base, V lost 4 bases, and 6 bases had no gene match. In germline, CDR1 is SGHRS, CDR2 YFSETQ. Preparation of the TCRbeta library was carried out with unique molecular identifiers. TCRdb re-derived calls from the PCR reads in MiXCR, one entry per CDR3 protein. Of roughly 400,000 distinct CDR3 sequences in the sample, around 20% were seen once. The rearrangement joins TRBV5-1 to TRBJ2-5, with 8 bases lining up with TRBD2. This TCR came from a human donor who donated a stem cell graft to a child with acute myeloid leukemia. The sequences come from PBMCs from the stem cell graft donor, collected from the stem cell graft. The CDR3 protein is CASSLSLAAQETQYF. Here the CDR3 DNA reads TGCGCCAGCAGCCTATCACTAGCGGCCCAAGAGACCCAGTACTTC.